Shown below are 7 T cell receptor beta chains from a single sample sequenced in a study of control samples from healthy donors and cancer patients. Data came from immunoSEQ multiplex PCR; TCRdb stores just in-frame clones and leaves some out. This table holds around 180,000 clones, approximately 94% found once. Material: blood. The receptors here all came from a woman younger than 35 in good health.

This clone was seen only once. The chain has TRBV4-1 and TRBJ1-1; D uncertain. CDR1 is MGHRA, CDR2 YSYEKL, per germline. V was pared by 4 bases and J by 0 bases, with 18 bases between. CDR3 length equals 17 residues. The CDR3 nucleotides read TGCGCCAGCAGCCTTACAGCAACCCGCTTAATGAACACTGAAGCTTTCTTT. Its translation is CASSLTATRLMNTEAFF.

The genes are TRBV3-1 (or the pseudogene TRBV3-2) and TRBJ2-3; D not resolved. This CDR3 comprises 12 residues. Trimming removed 3 bases from V and 0 bases from J, with 1 base in between. Germline V gene sequence: CDR1 LGHDT, CDR2 YNNKEL (reference sequence). DNA for the CDR3: TGTGCCAGCAGCCATAGCACAGATACGCAGTATTTT. This gives the protein CASSHSTDTQYF.

The V and J genes are TRBV28 and TRBJ1-1; a possible D gene is TRBD1 (6 bases). The CDR3 loop spans 13 amino acids. Germline assignment: CDR1 MDHEN and CDR2 SYDVKM. V shed 4 bases and J shed 1 base, with 7 bases lying between them. The chain's CDR3 is CASSSTGNTEAFF. The CDR3, as DNA: TGTGCCAGCAGTTCGACAGGGAACACTGAAGCTTTCTTT.

The chain uses TRBV15 and TRBJ2-5; TRBD2 aligns across 7 bases. Germline-derived CDR1 and CDR2 are LNHNV and YYDKDF (reference sequence). The V gene end was trimmed by 0 bases and the J gene end by 9 bases; junction bases not matched to a gene: 13. The CDR3 loop spans 16 amino acids. CDR3 DNA sequence: TGTGCCACCAGCAGAGATAGGCAGGGAGGGTGGGAGGCCCAGTACTTC. It encodes CATSRDRQGGWEAQYF.

The J gene is TRBJ1-2, the V gene TRBV4-1, with TRBD1 identical over 7 bases. This CDR3 has 16 amino acids. Looked up from germline, CDR1 is MGHRA and CDR2 is YSYEKL. V lost 2 bases, J lost 6 bases, and 12 bases stayed unmatched. The CDR3 DNA is TGCGCCAGCAGCCAATCTCAAGGGGGCGTATTAGATGGCTACACCTTC. Protein sequence: CASSQSQGGVLDGYTF.

This chain connects TRBV11-3 to TRBJ2-2; TRBD2 might be the D (6 bases). The CDR3 has 14 amino acids. Looked up from germline, CDR1 is SGHNT and CDR2 is YENEEA. With 3 bases removed from V and 1 base from J, the gap between germline ends came to 6 bases. CDR3: CASSLGGNTGELFF. CDR3 bases: TGTGCCAGCAGCTTGGGGGGGAACACCGGGGAGCTGTTTTTT.

V and J are TRBV4-1 and TRBJ2-7; D could derive from TRBD1 or TRBD2 (6 bases each). The CDR3 is 16 residues long. V was trimmed by 3 bases and J by 4 bases, leaving 19 bases between them. CDR1 is MGHRA and CDR2 is YSYEKL in the germline V gene. The CDR3 DNA sequence: TGCGCCAGCAGCCAGAACCAACGGGGGCGCGGGTACGAGCAGTACTTC. This encodes CASSQNQRGRGYEQYF.